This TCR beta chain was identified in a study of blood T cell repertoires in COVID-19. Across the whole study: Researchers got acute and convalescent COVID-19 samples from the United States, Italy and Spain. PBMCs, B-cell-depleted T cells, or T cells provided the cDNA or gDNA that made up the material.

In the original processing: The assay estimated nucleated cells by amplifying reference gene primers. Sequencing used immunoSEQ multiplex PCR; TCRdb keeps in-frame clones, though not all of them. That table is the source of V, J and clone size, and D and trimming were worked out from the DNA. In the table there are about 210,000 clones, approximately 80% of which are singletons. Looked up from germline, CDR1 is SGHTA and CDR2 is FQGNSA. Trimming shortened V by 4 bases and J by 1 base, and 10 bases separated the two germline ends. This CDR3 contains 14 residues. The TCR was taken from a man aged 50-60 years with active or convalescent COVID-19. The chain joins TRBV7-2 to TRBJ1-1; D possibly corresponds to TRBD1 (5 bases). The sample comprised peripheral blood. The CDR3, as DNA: TGTGCCAGCAGCTCCGACAGAGAGAACACTGAAGCTTTCTTT. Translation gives CASSSDRENTEAFF.